This T cell receptor (beta chain) was identified in a study of blood T cell repertoires in COVID-19. The method was immunoSEQ multiplex PCR; TCRdb's version includes in-frame clones alone and lacks a portion of them. The sample lists about 34,000 clones; about 87% were seen once. The CDR3 spans 13 residues. Germline V CDR1 and CDR2: SGHDN, FVKESK. The V end was cut by 6 bases, the J end by 4 bases, with 7 bases between. Source material: peripheral blood. The sequence came from a man aged 60 to 69 with active COVID-19. The chain combines TRBV14 with TRBJ1-6; D is possibly TRBD1 (6 bases). CDR3 sequence reads: CASRGHYNSPLHF. The CDR3 DNA follows: TGTGCCAGCAGGGGACATTATAATTCACCCCTCCACTTT.